What follows describes a single T cell receptor (beta chain). Its antigen remains unknown. Measured with immunoSEQ multiplex PCR; TCRdb has only the in-frame clones, and not every one. The repertoire holds about 140,000 clones, with almost 85% as singletons. These data come from a study of cytomegalovirus exposure and HLA in healthy donors. Trimming removed 8 bases from V and 8 bases from J, with 16 bases in between. Germline-derived CDR1 and CDR2 are MNHEY and SMNVEV (reference sequence). There are 13 residues in the CDR3. Whole-study results and caveats: It was confirmed in vitro that a few of the CMV-associated chains were specific for CMV antigens. One later analysis, an examination of the 120 or so validation repertoires, found that first-cohort TCR clusters tended to co-occur in them.

The gene calls are TRBV27 and TRBJ2-4; TRBD1 might be the D (6 bases). Sequenced input: PBMCs. The source is a man in his thirties or forties in good health and CMV-seropositive. CDR3 region: CASHPAGVDIQYF. The CDR3 coding sequence is TGTGCCAGCCACCCTGCAGGGGTAGACATTCAGTACTTC.